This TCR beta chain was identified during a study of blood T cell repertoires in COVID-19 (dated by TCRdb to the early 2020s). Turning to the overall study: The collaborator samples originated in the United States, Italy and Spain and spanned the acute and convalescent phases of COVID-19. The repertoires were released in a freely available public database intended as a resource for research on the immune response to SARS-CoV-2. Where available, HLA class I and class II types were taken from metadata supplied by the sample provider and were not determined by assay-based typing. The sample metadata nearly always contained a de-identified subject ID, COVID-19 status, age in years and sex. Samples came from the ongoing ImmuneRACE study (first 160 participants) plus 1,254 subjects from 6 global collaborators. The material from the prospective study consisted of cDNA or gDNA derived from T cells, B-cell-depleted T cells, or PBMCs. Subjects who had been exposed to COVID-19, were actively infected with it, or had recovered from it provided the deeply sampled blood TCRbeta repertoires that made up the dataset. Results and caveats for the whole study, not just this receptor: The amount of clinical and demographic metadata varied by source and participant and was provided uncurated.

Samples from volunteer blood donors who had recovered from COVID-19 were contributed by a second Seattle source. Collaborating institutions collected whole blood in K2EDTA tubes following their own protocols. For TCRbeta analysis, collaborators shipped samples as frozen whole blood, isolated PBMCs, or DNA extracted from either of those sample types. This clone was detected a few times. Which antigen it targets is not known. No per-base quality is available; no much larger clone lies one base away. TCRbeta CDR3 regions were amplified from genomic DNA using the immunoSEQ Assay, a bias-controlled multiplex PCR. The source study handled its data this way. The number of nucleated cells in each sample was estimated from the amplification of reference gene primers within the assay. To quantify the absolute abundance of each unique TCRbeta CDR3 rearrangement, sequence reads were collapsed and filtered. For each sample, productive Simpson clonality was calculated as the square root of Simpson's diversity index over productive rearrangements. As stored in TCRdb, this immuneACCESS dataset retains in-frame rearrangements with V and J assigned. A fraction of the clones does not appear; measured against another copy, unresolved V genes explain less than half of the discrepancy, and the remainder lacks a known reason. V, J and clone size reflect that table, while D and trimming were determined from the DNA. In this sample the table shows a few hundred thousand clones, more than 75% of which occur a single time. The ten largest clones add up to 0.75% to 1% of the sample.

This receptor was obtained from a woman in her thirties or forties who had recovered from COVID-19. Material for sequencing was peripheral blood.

The bases read TGTGCCAGGGGCGGAGGGGGGGGCGAGTACTTC. Its product reads: CARGGGGGEYF. Here the chain combines TRBV3-1 (or the pseudogene TRBV3-2) and TRBJ2-7; a weak D assignment points to TRBD2 (7 bases agree). The CDR3 covers 11 residues, taking in both the cysteine and the phenylalanine. Only the CDR3 DNA is retained, 33 bases long and in frame from the first base. Based on the germline V gene (reference sequence), the CDR1 and CDR2 sequences are LGHDT and YNNKEL. V and J are truncated by 9 bases and 11 bases respectively, leaving an intervening sequence of 17 bases.